This T cell receptor (beta chain) is drawn from a study of T cell responses to AZD1222 COVID-19 vaccine. V was clipped by 2 bases and J by 0 bases, with 10 bases between them. Germline V gene lookup returns CDR1 SGHTA and CDR2 FQGNSA. This CDR3 is built from 15 residues. Method: immunoSEQ multiplex PCR; TCRdb's copy keeps in-frame clones and lacks some. Altogether 100,000 to 150,000 clones are present, approximately 91% being singletons, with the ten largest covering about 27%. This sequence was found in an adult in good health. The gene calls are TRBV7-2 and TRBJ1-1, with a tentative D call TRBD1 (5 bases). This sample comprised peripheral blood, obtained on day 0 of AZD1222 vaccination. The CDR3 here is CASSLQGIMNTEAFF. The CDR3 nucleotides are TGTGCCAGCAGCTTACAGGGAATCATGAACACTGAAGCTTTCTTT.